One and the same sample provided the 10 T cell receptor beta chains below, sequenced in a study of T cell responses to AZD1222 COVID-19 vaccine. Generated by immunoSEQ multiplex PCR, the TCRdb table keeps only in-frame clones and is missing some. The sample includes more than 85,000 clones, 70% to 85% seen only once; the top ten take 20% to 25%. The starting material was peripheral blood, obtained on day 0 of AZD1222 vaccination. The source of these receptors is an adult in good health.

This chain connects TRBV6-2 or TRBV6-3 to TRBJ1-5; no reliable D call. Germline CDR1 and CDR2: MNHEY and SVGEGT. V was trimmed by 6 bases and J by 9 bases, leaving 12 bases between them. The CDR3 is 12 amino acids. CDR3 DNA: TGTGCCAGCAGCCGGGATGTAGTGCCCCAGCATTTT. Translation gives CASSRDVVPQHF.

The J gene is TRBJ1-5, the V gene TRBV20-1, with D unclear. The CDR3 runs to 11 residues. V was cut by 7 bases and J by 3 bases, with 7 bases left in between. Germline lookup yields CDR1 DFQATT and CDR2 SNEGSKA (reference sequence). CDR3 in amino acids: CSGGANQPQHF. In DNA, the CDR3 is TGCAGTGGAGGAGCCAATCAGCCCCAGCATTTT.

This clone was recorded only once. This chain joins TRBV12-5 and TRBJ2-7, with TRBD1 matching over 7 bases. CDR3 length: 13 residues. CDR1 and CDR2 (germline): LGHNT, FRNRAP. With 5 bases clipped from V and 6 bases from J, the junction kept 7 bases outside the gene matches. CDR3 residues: CASGLGHRGEQYF. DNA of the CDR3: TGTGCTAGTGGTCTGGGACACAGGGGCGAGCAGTACTTC.

The CDR3 nucleotides are TGTGCCAGCAGCAGCTCGGGACCTCAAGGCACCATATATTTT. Amino acid sequence: CASSSSGPQGTIYF. This chain joins TRBV5-4 and TRBJ1-3, with D maybe TRBD1 (5 bases). V lost 4 bases, J lost 9 bases, and 17 bases lay in between. The CDR3 has 14 residues. Germline-derived CDR1 and CDR2 are SGHNT and YYREEE (reference sequence).

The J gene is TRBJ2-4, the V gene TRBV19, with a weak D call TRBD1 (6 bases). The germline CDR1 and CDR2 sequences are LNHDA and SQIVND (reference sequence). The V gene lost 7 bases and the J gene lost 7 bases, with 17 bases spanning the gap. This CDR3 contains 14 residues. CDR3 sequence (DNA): TGTGCCAGTACCTGGGGGCCTTCCGGGAACATTCAGTACTTC. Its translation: CASTWGPSGNIQYF.

The CDR3 DNA is TGCGCCAGCAGCCAAGATGGGGCGGGAGATACGCAGTATTTT. Amino acid sequence: CASSQDGAGDTQYF. This chain uses TRBV4-1 with TRBJ2-3; the D call may be TRBD1 or TRBD2 (5 bases each). V was trimmed by 0 bases and J by 5 bases, leaving 9 bases between them. This CDR3 is built from 14 residues. CDR1 and CDR2 from the germline V gene are MGHRA and YSYEKL.

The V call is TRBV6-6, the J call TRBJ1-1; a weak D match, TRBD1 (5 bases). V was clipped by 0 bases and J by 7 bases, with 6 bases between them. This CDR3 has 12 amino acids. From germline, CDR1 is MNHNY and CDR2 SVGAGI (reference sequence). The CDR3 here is CASSYSDSEAFF. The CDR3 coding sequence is TGTGCCAGCAGTTACTCCGACAGTGAAGCTTTCTTT.

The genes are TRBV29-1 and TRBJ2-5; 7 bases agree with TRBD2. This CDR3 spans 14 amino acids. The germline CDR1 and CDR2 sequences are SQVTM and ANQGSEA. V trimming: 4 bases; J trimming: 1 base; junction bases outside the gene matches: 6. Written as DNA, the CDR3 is TGCAGCGTTGGGGGAGGGTCCATCCAAGAGACCCAGTACTTC. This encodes CSVGGGSIQETQYF.

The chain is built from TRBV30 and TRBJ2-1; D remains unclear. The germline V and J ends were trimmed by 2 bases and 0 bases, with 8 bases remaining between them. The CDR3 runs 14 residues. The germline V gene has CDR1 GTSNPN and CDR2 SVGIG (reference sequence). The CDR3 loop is CAWSLTVSYNEQFF. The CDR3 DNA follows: TGTGCCTGGAGTTTAACAGTCTCCTACAATGAGCAGTTCTTC.

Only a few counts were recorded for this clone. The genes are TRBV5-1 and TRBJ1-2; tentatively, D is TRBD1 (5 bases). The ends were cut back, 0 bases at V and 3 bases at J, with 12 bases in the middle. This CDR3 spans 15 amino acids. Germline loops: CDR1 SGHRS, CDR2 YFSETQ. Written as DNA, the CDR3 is TGCGCCAGCAGCTTGGATGGCAGGGAGGACTATGGCTACACCTTC. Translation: CASSLDGREDYGYTF.